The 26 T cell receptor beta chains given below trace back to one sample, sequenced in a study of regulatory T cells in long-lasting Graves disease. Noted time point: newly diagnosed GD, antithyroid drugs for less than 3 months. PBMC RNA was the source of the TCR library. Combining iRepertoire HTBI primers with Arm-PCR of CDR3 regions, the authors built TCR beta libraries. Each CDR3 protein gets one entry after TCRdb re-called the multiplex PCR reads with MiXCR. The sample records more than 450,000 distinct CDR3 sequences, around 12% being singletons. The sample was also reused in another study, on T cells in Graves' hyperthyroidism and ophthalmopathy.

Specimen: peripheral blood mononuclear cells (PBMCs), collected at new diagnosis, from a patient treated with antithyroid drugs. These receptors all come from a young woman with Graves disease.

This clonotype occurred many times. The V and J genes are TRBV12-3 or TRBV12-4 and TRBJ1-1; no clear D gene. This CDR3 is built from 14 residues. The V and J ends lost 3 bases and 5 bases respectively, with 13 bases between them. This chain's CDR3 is CASSFGDSRTEAFF. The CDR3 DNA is TGTGCCAGCAGTTTTGGAGACTCTAGGACTGAAGCTTTCTTT.

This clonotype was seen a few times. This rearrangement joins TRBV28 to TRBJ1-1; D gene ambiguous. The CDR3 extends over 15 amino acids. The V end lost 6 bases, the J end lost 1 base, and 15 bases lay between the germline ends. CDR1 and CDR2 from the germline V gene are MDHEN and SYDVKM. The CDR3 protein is CASRPEDTRNTEAFF. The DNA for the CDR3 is TGTGCCAGCAGACCTGAGGATACACGGAACACTGAAGCTTTCTTT.

The CDR3 loop is CATRDRGPGELFF. Here the CDR3 DNA reads TGTGCCACCCGGGACAGGGGCCCCGGGGAGCTGTTTTTT. V and J are TRBV6-2 or TRBV6-3 and TRBJ2-2; 10 nucleotides align to TRBD1. V was pared by 10 bases and J by 6 bases, with 5 bases of the junction left unmatched. Germline V gives CDR1 MNHEY, CDR2 SVGEGT. The CDR3 loop spans 13 amino acids.

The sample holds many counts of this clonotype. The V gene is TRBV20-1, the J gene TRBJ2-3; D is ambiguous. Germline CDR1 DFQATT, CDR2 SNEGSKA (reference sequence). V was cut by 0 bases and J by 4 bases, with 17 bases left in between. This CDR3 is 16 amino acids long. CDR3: CSARDKGPPAPDTQYF. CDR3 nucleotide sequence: TGCAGTGCTAGAGATAAAGGACCCCCGGCGCCAGATACGCAGTATTTT.

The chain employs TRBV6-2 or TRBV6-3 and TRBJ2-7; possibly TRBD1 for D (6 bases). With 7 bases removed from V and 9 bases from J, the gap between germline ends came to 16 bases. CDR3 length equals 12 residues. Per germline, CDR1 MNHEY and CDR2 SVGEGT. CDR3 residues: CASTDTQQGQYF. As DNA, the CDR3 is TGTGCCAGCACCGACACTCAACAGGGGCAGTACTTC.

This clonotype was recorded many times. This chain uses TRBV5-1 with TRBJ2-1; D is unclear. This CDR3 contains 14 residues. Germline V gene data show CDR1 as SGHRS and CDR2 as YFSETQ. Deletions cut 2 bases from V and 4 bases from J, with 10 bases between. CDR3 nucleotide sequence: TGCGCCAGCAGCTTACCGACTGGATACAATGAGCAGTTCTTC. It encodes CASSLPTGYNEQFF.

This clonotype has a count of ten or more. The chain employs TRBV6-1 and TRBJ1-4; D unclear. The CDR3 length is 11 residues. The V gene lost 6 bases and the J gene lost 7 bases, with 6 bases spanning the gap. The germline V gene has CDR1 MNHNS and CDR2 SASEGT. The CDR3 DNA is TGTGCCAGCAGGATAGGTGAAAAACTGTTTTTT. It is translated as CASRIGEKLFF.

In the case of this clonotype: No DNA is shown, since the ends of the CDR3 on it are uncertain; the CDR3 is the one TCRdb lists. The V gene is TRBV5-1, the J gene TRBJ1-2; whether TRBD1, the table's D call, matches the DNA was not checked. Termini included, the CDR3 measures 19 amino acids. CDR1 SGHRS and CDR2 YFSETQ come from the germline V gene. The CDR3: CASSFYICSARGAGYGYTF.

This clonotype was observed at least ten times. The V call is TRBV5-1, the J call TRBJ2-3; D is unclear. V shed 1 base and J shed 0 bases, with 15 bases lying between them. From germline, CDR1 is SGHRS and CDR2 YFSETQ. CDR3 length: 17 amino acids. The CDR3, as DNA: TGCGCCAGCAGCTTGATGATGGCTTACGCAAGCACAGATACGCAGTATTTT. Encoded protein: CASSLMMAYASTDTQYF. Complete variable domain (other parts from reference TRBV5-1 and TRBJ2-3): KAGVTQTPRYLIKTRGQQVTLSCSPISGHRSVSWYQQTPGQGLQFLFEYFSETQRNKGNFPGRFSGRQFSNSRSEMNVSTLELGDSALYLCASSLMMAYASTDTQYFGPGTRLTVL.

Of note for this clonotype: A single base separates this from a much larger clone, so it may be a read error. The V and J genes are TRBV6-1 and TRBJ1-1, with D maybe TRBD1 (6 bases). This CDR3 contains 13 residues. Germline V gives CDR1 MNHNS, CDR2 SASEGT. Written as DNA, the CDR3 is TGTACCAGCAGTGACCAGGGGCTAACTGAAGCTTTCTTT. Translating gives CTSSDQGLTEAFF.

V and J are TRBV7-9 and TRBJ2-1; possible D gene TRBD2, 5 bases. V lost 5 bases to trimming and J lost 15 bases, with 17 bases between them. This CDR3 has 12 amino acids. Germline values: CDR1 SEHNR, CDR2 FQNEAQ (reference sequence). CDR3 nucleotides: TGTGCCAGCAGCGTAGACTATAAAAGTCCGTTCTTC. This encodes CASSVDYKSPFF.

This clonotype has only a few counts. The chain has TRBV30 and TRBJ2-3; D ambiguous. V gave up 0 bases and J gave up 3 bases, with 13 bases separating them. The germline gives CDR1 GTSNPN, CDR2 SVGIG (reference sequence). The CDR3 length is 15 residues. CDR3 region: CAWSVPYPATDTQYF. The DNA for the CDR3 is TGTGCCTGGAGTGTACCTTATCCAGCTACAGATACGCAGTATTTT.

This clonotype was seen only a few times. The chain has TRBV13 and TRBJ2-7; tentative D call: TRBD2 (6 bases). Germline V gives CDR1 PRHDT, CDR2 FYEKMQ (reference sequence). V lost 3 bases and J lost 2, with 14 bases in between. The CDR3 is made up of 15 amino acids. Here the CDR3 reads CASSFSGTPTYEQYF. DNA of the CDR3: TGTGCCAGCAGCTTTTCCGGGACTCCCACCTACGAGCAGTACTTC.

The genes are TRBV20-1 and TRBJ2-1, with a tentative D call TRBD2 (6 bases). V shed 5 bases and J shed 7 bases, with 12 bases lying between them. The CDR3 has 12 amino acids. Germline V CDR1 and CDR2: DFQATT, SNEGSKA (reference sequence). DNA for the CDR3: TGCAGTGCTTACCGGGACTTAAATGAGCAGTTCTTC. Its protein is CSAYRDLNEQFF.

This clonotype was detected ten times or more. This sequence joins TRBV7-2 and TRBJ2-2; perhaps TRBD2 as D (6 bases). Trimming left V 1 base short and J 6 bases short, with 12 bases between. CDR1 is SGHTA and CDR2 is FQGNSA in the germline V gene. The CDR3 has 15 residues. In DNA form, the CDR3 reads TGTGCCAGCAGCTTAGTGGGGGGTGAGGCCGGGGAGCTGTTTTTT. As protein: CASSLVGGEAGELFF.

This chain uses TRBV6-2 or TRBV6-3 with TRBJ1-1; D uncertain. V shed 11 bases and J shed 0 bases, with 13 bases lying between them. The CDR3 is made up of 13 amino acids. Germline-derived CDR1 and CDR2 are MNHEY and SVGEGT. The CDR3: CAGRRDLNTEAFF. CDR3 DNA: TGTGCCGGTCGACGGGATTTGAACACTGAAGCTTTCTTT.

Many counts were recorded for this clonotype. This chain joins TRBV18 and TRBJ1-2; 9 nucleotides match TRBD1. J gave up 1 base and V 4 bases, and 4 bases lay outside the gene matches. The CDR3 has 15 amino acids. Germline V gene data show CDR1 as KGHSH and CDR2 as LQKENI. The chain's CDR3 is CASSLTGGNNYGYTF. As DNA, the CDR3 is TGTGCCAGCTCACTGACAGGGGGTAATAACTATGGCTACACCTTC.

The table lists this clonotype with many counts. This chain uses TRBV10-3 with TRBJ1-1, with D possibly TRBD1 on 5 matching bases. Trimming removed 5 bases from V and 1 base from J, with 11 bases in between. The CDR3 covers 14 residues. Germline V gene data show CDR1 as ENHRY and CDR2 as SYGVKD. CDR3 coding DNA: TGTGCCATCAGTCCCCGGGGGACGAACACTGAAGCTTTCTTT. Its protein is CAISPRGTNTEAFF.

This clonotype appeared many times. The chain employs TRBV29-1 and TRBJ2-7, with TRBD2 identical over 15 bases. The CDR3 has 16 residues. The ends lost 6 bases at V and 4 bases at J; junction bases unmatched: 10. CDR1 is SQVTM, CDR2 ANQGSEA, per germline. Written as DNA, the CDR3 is TGCAGCGTCCGGACTAGCGGGAGGGCTGTGCGGTACGAGCAGTACTTC. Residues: CSVRTSGRAVRYEQYF.

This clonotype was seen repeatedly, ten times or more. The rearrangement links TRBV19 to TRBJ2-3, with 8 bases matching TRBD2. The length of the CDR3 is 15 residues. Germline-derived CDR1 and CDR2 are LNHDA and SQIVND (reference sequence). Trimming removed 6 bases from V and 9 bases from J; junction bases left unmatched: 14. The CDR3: CASRELAAPSRTQYF. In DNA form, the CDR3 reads TGTGCCAGTAGAGAACTAGCGGCCCCCTCCCGCACGCAGTATTTT.

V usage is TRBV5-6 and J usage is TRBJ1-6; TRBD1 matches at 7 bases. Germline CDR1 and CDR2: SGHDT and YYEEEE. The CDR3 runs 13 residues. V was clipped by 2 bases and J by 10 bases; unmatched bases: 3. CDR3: CASSLQGWSPLHF. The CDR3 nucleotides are TGTGCCAGCAGCTTACAGGGGTGGTCACCCCTCCACTTT. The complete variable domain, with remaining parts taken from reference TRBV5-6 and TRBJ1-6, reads DAGVTQSPTHLIKTRGQQVTLRCSPKSGHDTVSWYQQALGQGPQFIFQYYEEEERQRGNFPDRFSGHQFPNYSSELNVNALLLGDSALYLCASSLQGWSPLHFGNGTRLTVT.

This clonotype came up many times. The CDR3 here is CASSGRGLTGNTIYF. CDR3 sequence (DNA): TGTGCCAGCAGTGGGAGGGGACTTACTGGAAACACCATATATTTT. This chain links TRBV6-1 with TRBJ1-3, with a tentative D call TRBD1 (5 bases). The CDR3 spans 15 residues. Germline CDR1 is MNHNS and CDR2 is SASEGT. The V end lost 4 bases, the J end lost 2 bases, and 12 bases lay between the germline ends.

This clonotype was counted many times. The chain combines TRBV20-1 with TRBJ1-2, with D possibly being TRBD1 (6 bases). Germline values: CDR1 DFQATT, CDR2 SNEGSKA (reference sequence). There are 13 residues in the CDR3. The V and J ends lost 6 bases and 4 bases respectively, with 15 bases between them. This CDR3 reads CSAQAGALYGYTF. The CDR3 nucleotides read TGCAGTGCCCAGGCAGGGGCCCTCTATGGCTACACCTTC.

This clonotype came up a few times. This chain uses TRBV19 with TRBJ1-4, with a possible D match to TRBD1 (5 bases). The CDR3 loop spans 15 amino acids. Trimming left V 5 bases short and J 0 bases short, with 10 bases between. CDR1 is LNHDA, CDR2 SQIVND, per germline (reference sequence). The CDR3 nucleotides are TGTGCCAGTAGTTGGGCAGGGTCAACTAATGAAAAACTGTTTTTT. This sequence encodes CASSWAGSTNEKLFF.

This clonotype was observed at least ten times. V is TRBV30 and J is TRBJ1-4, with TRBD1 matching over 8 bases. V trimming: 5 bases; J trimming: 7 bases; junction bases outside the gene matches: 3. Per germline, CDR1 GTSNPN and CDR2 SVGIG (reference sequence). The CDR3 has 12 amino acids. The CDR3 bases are TGTGCCTGGGGGCAGGGGGCTGAAAAACTGTTTTTT. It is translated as CAWGQGAEKLFF. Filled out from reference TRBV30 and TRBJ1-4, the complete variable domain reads SQTIHQWPATLVQPVGSPLSLECTVEGTSNPNLYWYRQAAGRGLQLLFYSVGIGQISSEVPQNLSASRPQDRQFILSSKKLLLSDSGFYLCAWGQGAEKLFFGSGTQLSVL.

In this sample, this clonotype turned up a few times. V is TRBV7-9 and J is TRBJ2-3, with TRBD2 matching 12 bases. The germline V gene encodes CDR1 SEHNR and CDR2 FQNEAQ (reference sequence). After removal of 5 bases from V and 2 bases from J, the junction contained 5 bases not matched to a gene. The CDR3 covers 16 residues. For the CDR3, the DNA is TGTGCCAGCAGCCCCGGACTAGCGGGACCCACAGATACGCAGTATTTT. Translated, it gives CASSPGLAGPTDTQYF.